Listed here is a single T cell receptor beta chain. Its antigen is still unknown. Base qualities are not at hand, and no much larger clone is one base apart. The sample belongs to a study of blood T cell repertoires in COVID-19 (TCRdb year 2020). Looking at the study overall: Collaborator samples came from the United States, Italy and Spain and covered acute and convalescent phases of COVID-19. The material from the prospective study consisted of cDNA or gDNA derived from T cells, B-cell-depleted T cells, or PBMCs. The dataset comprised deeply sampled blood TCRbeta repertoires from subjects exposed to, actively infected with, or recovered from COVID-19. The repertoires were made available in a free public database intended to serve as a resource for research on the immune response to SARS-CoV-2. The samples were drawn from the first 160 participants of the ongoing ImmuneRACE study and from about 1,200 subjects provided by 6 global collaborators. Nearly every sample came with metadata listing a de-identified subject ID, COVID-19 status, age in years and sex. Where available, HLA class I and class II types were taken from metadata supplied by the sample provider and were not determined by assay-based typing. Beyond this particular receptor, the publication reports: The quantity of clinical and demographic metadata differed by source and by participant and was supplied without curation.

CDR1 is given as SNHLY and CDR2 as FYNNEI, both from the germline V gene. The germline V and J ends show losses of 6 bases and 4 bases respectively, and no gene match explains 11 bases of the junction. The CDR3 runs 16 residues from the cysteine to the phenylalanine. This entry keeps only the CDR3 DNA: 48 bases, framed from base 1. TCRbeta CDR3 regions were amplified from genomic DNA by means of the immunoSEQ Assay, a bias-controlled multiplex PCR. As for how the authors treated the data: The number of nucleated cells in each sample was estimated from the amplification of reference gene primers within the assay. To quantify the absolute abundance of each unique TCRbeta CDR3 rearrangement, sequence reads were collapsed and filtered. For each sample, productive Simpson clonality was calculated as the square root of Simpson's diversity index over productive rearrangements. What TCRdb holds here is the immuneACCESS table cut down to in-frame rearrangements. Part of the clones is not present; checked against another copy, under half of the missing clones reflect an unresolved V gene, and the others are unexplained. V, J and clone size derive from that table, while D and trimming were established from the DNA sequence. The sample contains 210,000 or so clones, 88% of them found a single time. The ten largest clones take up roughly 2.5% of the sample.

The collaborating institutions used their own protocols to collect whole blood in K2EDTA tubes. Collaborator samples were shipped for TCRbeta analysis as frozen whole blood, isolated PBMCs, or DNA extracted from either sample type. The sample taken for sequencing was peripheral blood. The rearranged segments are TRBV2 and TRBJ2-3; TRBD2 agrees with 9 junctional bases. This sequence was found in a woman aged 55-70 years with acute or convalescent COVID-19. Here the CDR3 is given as CASRKVQAGGADTQYF. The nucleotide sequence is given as TGTGCCAGCAGAAAGGTTCAAGCGGGGGGAGCAGATACGCAGTATTTT.